Each of the 29 T cell receptor beta chains below was sequenced from the same sample in a study of cytomegalovirus exposure and HLA in healthy donors. Use of 60 Vbeta and 13 Jbeta primers characterized the PCR. Generated by immunoSEQ multiplex PCR, the TCRdb table keeps only in-frame clones and is missing some. Among 150,000 or so clones, around 73% were seen once, and the ten largest hold 1.6%. Sequenced: PBMCs. Every receptor here comes from a female donor in good health and CMV-seronegative.

The gene calls are TRBV6-5 and TRBJ2-7, with 8 bases lining up with TRBD1. The J segment lost 1 base and the V segment lost 2 bases, leaving 4 bases of the junction unmatched. The CDR3 spans 15 residues. Germline V gene sequence: CDR1 MNHEY, CDR2 SVGAGI. CDR3 sequence: CASSYGGQVSYEQYF. CDR3 sequence (DNA): TGTGCCAGCAGTTACGGGGGACAGGTTTCCTACGAGCAGTACTTC.

V and J are TRBV5-1 and TRBJ2-7; D possibly corresponds to TRBD2 (6 bases). The length of the CDR3 is 16 residues. Germline V gene lookup returns CDR1 SGHRS and CDR2 YFSETQ. Deletions cut 3 bases from V and 3 bases from J, with 19 bases between. CDR3 DNA: TGCGCCAGCAGCTGGGAGGATCGGGAGAGTATCTACGAGCAGTACTTC. Its protein product is CASSWEDRESIYEQYF.

This chain uses TRBV7-6 with TRBJ2-7, with 14 bases matching TRBD2. V lost 5 bases to trimming and J lost 4 bases; unmatched junction nucleotides: 19. Germline V gene sequence: CDR1 SGHVS, CDR2 FNYEAQ. The CDR3 loop spans 20 amino acids. Here the CDR3 DNA reads TGTGCCAGCAGCCTCGGACCCGGGACTAGCGGGGGACTGGCAGTTTACGAGCAGTACTTC. This translates into CASSLGPGTSGGLAVYEQYF.

V and J are TRBV28 and TRBJ2-7, with D unresolved. The CDR3 totals 11 residues. The germline V and J ends were trimmed by 6 bases and 1 base, with 4 bases remaining between them. The germline gives CDR1 MDHEN, CDR2 SYDVKM. CDR3 coding DNA: TGTGCCAGCAGGTCATCCTACGAGCAGTACTTC. It yields the protein CASRSSYEQYF.

The gene calls are TRBV28 and TRBJ1-2, with D possibly TRBD1 on 5 matching bases. This CDR3 has 14 amino acids. Germline V gives CDR1 MDHEN, CDR2 SYDVKM. Trimming left V 2 bases short and J 4 bases short, with 11 bases between. CDR3 sequence: CASSLRDSLYGYTF. Here the CDR3 DNA reads TGTGCCAGCAGTTTAAGAGACAGTCTCTATGGCTACACCTTC.

The rearrangement joins TRBV4-1 to TRBJ2-5; 7 positions match TRBD1. This CDR3 region has 15 residues. CDR1 MGHRA and CDR2 YSYEKL come from the germline V gene. V lost 0 bases, J lost 4 bases, and 5 bases stayed unmatched. CDR3 DNA sequence: TGCGCCAGCAGCCAAGAAAACAGGGGTACAGAGACCCAGTACTTC. It is translated as CASSQENRGTETQYF.

The chain employs TRBV28 and TRBJ1-2; D not resolved. V lost 3 bases and J lost 2, with 4 bases in between. CDR3 length: 12 residues. CDR1 is MDHEN and CDR2 is SYDVKM in the germline V gene. CDR3 DNA sequence: TGTGCCAGCAGTTTGACAAACTATGGCTACACCTTC. Translation: CASSLTNYGYTF.

The CDR3, as DNA: TGTGCCAGCAGCCTCGGACAGGGACGGGAAAAACTGTTTTTT. Protein sequence: CASSLGQGREKLFF. The chain couples TRBV7-2 to TRBJ1-4; 8 bases are a match to TRBD1. Looked up from germline, CDR1 is SGHTA and CDR2 is FQGNSA. The CDR3 covers 14 residues. V trimming: 5 bases; J trimming: 8 bases; junction bases outside the gene matches: 7.

The chain has TRBV4-2 and TRBJ2-7; 8 positions match TRBD1. The V segment lost 0 bases and the J segment 3 bases; nucleotides outside the gene matches: 10. The CDR3 has 17 amino acids. CDR1 LGHNA and CDR2 YNFKEQ come from the germline V gene. For the CDR3, the DNA is TGTGCCAGCAGCCAAGATCTCCCGGGACAGGTACACTACGAGCAGTACTTC. This codes for CASSQDLPGQVHYEQYF.

V and J are TRBV5-1 and TRBJ1-1; D unclear. The ends were cut back, 0 bases at V and 1 base at J, with 7 bases in the middle. Germline CDR1 reads SGHRS; CDR2 reads YFSETQ. The CDR3 spans 14 residues. The CDR3 DNA reads TGCGCCAGCAGCTTGGTTGGCAGGAACACTGAAGCTTTCTTT. Translated, it gives CASSLVGRNTEAFF.

The chain carries TRBV5-1 and TRBJ2-1; TRBD2 aligns across 10 bases. V shed 1 base, J shed 0 bases, and the junction held 10 bases outside the gene matches. The CDR3 runs to 19 residues. Per germline, CDR1 SGHRS and CDR2 YFSETQ. CDR3 sequence reads: CASSLWASGGLLSYNEQFF. Here the CDR3 DNA reads TGCGCCAGCAGCTTGTGGGCTAGCGGGGGCCTCCTCTCCTACAATGAGCAGTTCTTC.

The rearrangement links TRBV27 to TRBJ1-1; D might be TRBD1 (6 bases). Germline V gives CDR1 MNHEY, CDR2 SMNVEV (reference sequence). The CDR3 spans 14 residues. Trimming removed 5 bases from V and 3 bases from J, with 13 bases in between. The CDR3 DNA reads as TGTGCCAGCAGTAAACGAACAGGGTACACTGAAGCTTTCTTT. It translates to CASSKRTGYTEAFF.

This clone is a singleton in its sample. The chain has TRBV7-8 and TRBJ1-5; weak D call: TRBD1 (6 bases). The germline gives CDR1 SGHVS, CDR2 FQNEAQ. The CDR3 has 16 amino acids. V lost 5 bases and J lost 4, with 18 bases in between. In nucleotides, the CDR3 is TGTGCCAGCAGCATGAAACCAGGGGCGTCAAATCAGCCCCAGCATTTT. Amino acid sequence: CASSMKPGASNQPQHF.

The chain is built from TRBV2 and TRBJ1-1; tentative D call: TRBD1 (6 bases). This CDR3 has 12 amino acids. With 8 bases removed from V and 7 bases from J, the gap between germline ends came to 14 bases. Germline CDR1 reads SNHLY; CDR2 reads FYNNEI. CDR3 in amino acids: CASDDSRGEAFF. The CDR3 coding sequence is TGTGCCAGCGACGATTCCAGGGGTGAAGCTTTCTTT.

The CDR3 DNA is TGTGCCAGCAGCCGAGGACTTAGTCGGTTCTTC. As protein: CASSRGLSRFF. The chain has TRBV5-6 and TRBJ2-1, with D tentatively TRBD2 (5 bases). Trimming shortened V by 4 bases and J by 15 bases, and 14 bases separated the two germline ends. CDR1 and CDR2 (germline): SGHDT, YYEEEE. The length of the CDR3 is 11 residues.

CDR3 region: CASSQDGTGKRETQYF. DNA of the CDR3: TGCGCCAGCAGCCAGGACGGGACAGGGAAGCGAGAGACCCAGTACTTC. The rearrangement joins TRBV4-1 to TRBJ2-5, with 9 bases that match TRBD1. Germline V gene sequence: CDR1 MGHRA, CDR2 YSYEKL. With V trimmed by 3 bases and J by 4 bases, 9 bases remained unmatched. The CDR3 is 16 amino acids.

The V gene is TRBV6-5, the J gene TRBJ1-1, with 10 bases fitting TRBD1. The CDR3 is made up of 15 amino acids. Germline values: CDR1 MNHEY, CDR2 SVGAGI. V lost 4 bases and J lost 3; bases outside the gene matches: 5. The CDR3 bases are TGTGCCAGCAGTTGGGGGACAGGGGAATACACTGAAGCTTTCTTT. This encodes CASSWGTGEYTEAFF.

The chain joins TRBV7-8 to TRBJ1-1; D is possibly TRBD1 (6 bases). The CDR3 has 16 amino acids. V lost 3 bases and J 2 bases, leaving 16 bases between the germline ends. Looked up from germline, CDR1 is SGHVS and CDR2 is FQNEAQ. The CDR3 sequence is CASSFWGLGVNTEAFF. In DNA, the CDR3 is TGTGCCAGCAGCTTTTGGGGGCTCGGGGTAAACACTGAAGCTTTCTTT.

V gene TRBV5-1 combines with J gene TRBJ1-2, with a weak D call TRBD1 (5 bases). Germline V lookup: CDR1 SGHRS, CDR2 YFSETQ. The length of the CDR3 is 14 residues. Deletions cut 0 bases from V and 3 bases from J, with 9 bases between. CDR3 amino acids: CASSLGQLDYGYTF. In DNA, the CDR3 is TGCGCCAGCAGCTTGGGACAGCTTGACTATGGCTACACCTTC.

This sequence joins TRBV25-1 and TRBJ2-1, with 14 positions matching TRBD2. The CDR3 contains 17 residues. From germline, CDR1 is MGHDK and CDR2 SYGVNS. V was pared by 3 bases and J by 0 bases, with 1 base of the junction left unmatched. DNA for the CDR3: TGTGCCAGCAGTGACGGGACTAGCGGGAGCTCCTACAATGAGCAGTTCTTC. It yields the protein CASSDGTSGSSYNEQFF.

The chain has TRBV27 and TRBJ2-3; 7 positions agree with TRBD1. This CDR3 is built from 16 residues. Germline V gene lookup returns CDR1 MNHEY and CDR2 SMNVEV (reference sequence). Trimming took 0 bases from V and 0 from J; bases not matched to a gene: 3. The CDR3 DNA reads as TGTGCCAGCAGTTTATCCCGACAGGGAAGCACAGATACGCAGTATTTT. Amino acids: CASSLSRQGSTDTQYF.

V is TRBV6-5 and J is TRBJ2-1; D is uncertain. The ends were cut back, 5 bases at V and 1 base at J, with 3 bases in the middle. The CDR3 totals 12 residues. Germline V CDR1 and CDR2: MNHEY, SVGAGI. For the CDR3, the DNA is TGTGCCAGCAGTGAGTCCTACAATGAGCAGTTCTTC. Translating gives CASSESYNEQFF.

This clone showed up just a few times. This sequence joins TRBV30 and TRBJ1-1, with TRBD1 identical over 7 bases. Germline V gives CDR1 GTSNPN, CDR2 SVGIG (reference sequence). The CDR3 length is 12 residues. The J segment lost 1 base and the V segment lost 5 bases, leaving 1 base of the junction unmatched. Written as DNA, the CDR3 is TGTGCCTGGGACAGGGAGAACACTGAAGCTTTCTTT. This translates into CAWDRENTEAFF.

The chain carries TRBV19 and TRBJ2-7, with 11 bases identical to TRBD2. The germline V gene has CDR1 LNHDA and CDR2 SQIVND (reference sequence). Unmatched junction bases numbered 17, after V lost 0 bases and J lost 4 bases. The CDR3 is made up of 20 amino acids. Here the CDR3 reads CASSIDHPPVAGGPGYEQYF. For the CDR3, the DNA is TGTGCCAGTAGTATAGATCACCCTCCTGTAGCGGGAGGGCCGGGGTACGAGCAGTACTTC. The variable domain in full, with the rest retrieved from reference TRBV19 and TRBJ2-7, is DGGITQSPKYLFRKEGQNVTLSCEQNLNHDAMYWYRQDPGQGLRLIYYSQIVNDFQKGDIAEGYSVSREKKESFPLTVTSAQKNPTAFYLCASSIDHPPVAGGPGYEQYFGPGTRLTVT.

The chain combines TRBV19 with TRBJ1-2, with 8 positions matching TRBD1. CDR3 length: 16 amino acids. V trimming: 3 bases; J trimming: 2 bases; junction bases outside the gene matches: 8. CDR1 LNHDA and CDR2 SQIVND come from the germline V gene (reference sequence). The CDR3 DNA reads TGTGCCAGTAGTATCGAGGAGGACAGGGTAAACTATGGCTACACCTTC. It is translated as CASSIEEDRVNYGYTF.

The chain is built from TRBV7-3 and TRBJ1-1; tentative D call: TRBD1 (6 bases). V lost 6 bases and J 1 base, leaving 9 bases between the germline ends. The CDR3 has 13 residues. Germline CDR1 reads SGHTA; CDR2 reads FQGTGA. The DNA for the CDR3 is TGTGCCAGCAGATCGACAGGGAACACTGAAGCTTTCTTT. Protein sequence: CASRSTGNTEAFF.

The chain joins TRBV2 to TRBJ2-5; D perhaps matches TRBD1 (5 bases). The CDR3 is 14 residues long. Germline-derived CDR1 and CDR2 are SNHLY and FYNNEI. Trimming took off 6 bases at V and 4 bases at J, with 15 bases between the two ends. DNA for the CDR3: TGTGCCAGCAGCCCGGAGCAGGGCGGAGAGACCCAGTACTTC. It encodes CASSPEQGGETQYF.

The chain carries TRBV11-2 and TRBJ2-7; 7 nucleotides match TRBD2. Germline V CDR1 and CDR2: SGHAT, FQNNGV. The V segment lost 1 base and the J segment 5 bases; nucleotides outside the gene matches: 2. The CDR3 consists of 13 residues. In nucleotides, the CDR3 is TGTGCCAGCAGCTTAGGGGGGGGTGACGAGCAGTACTTC. Translated: CASSLGGGDEQYF.

The rearrangement uses TRBV25-1 and TRBJ1-2; D might be TRBD1 (5 bases). This CDR3 comprises 15 residues. Per germline, CDR1 MGHDK and CDR2 SYGVNS. Trimming took 2 bases from V and 1 from J, leaving 11 bases between them. The CDR3 sequence: CASSEPGPVNYGYTF. DNA for the CDR3: TGTGCCAGCAGTGAACCAGGGCCGGTTAACTATGGCTACACCTTC.